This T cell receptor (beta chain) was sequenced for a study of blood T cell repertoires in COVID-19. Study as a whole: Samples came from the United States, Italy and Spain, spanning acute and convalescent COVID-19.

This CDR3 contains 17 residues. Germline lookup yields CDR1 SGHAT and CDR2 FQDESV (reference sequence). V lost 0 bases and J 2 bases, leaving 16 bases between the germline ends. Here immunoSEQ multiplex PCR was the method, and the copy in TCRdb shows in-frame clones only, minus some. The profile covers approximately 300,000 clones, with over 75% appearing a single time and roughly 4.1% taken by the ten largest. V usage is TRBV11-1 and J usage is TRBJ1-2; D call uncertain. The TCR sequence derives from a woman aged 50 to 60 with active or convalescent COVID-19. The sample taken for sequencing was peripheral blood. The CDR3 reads CASSLAGGSPANYGYTF. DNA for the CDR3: TGTGCCAGCAGCTTAGCCGGAGGCAGCCCCGCAAACTATGGCTACACCTTC.